The 18 T cell receptor beta chains reported below all come from one sample, sequenced in a study of cytomegalovirus exposure and HLA in healthy donors. Data came from immunoSEQ multiplex PCR; TCRdb stores just in-frame clones and leaves some out. The sample contains some 140,000 clones, about four fifths of which appear only once. Material: PBMCs. The receptor set was obtained from a woman in her twenties or thirties in good health and CMV-seronegative.

V usage is TRBV30 and J usage is TRBJ2-6, with D maybe TRBD2 (5 bases). Germline-derived CDR1 and CDR2 are GTSNPN and SVGIG (reference sequence). The CDR3 runs 19 residues. V gave up 0 bases and J gave up 0 bases, with 18 bases separating them. CDR3 DNA sequence: TGTGCCTGGAGTGTACCCTCTCGGGGAACCTTCTCTGGGGCCAACGTCCTGACTTTC. Amino acids: CAWSVPSRGTFSGANVLTF.

The V call is TRBV5-5, the J call TRBJ2-6; a possible D gene is TRBD1 (5 bases). The CDR3 extends over 15 amino acids. V lost 0 bases to trimming and J lost 2 bases, with 6 bases between them. CDR1 is SGHKS and CDR2 is YYEKEE in the germline V gene (reference sequence). In DNA form, the CDR3 reads TGTGCCAGCAGCTTGGTAGGGGCTGGGGCCAACGTCCTGACTTTC. The encoded protein is CASSLVGAGANVLTF.

This chain uses TRBV6-5 with TRBJ2-7, with 9 nucleotides matching TRBD1. After removal of 7 bases from V and 5 bases from J, the junction contained 9 bases not matched to a gene. Germline CDR1 and CDR2: MNHEY and SVGAGI. The CDR3 is 14 amino acids. The CDR3 DNA sequence: TGTGCCAGCAAACCGGGACAGGGTATCCACGAGCAGTACTTC. Translation gives CASKPGQGIHEQYF.

This chain joins TRBV18 and TRBJ2-7, with D possibly matching TRBD1 (6 bases). Trimming took off 3 bases at V and 1 base at J, with 13 bases between the two ends. CDR3 length: 15 amino acids. The V gene's germline CDR1 is KGHSH and CDR2 LQKENI. In DNA, the CDR3 is TGTGCCAGCTCACCTCCCGGACAGCCATCCTACGAGCAGTACTTC. It is translated as CASSPPGQPSYEQYF.

This clone is a singleton in its sample. The chain has TRBV30 and TRBJ1-6, with D perhaps matching TRBD1 (5 bases). Germline V CDR1 and CDR2: GTSNPN, SVGIG (reference sequence). V was pared by 0 bases and J by 9 bases, with 18 bases between. The CDR3 spans 16 residues. Here the CDR3 reads CAWSVQGRSDGSPLHF. CDR3 nucleotides: TGTGCCTGGAGTGTCCAGGGCCGGTCCGACGGTTCACCCCTCCACTTT.

The rearrangement uses TRBV19 and TRBJ2-6; 10 bases fit TRBD1. The CDR3 consists of 17 residues. The ends lost 5 bases at V and 4 bases at J; junction bases unmatched: 8. Germline V gene data show CDR1 as LNHDA and CDR2 as SQIVND (reference sequence). CDR3 loop: CASSLRQGAAGANVLTF. DNA for the CDR3: TGTGCCAGTAGTCTTCGACAGGGGGCAGCAGGGGCCAACGTCCTGACTTTC.

In this sample, this clone turned up a few times. This rearrangement joins TRBV28 to TRBJ2-7; TRBD1 might be the D (6 bases). The CDR3 consists of 14 residues. Germline assignment: CDR1 MDHEN and CDR2 SYDVKM. Trimming pared 6 bases from V and 2 bases from J, leaving 14 bases between. The CDR3 protein is CASSPPAGAYEQYF. In nucleotides, the CDR3 is TGTGCCAGCAGCCCCCCCGCAGGGGCCTACGAGCAGTACTTC.

CDR3 in amino acids: CASSLGGRGGEKLFF. The CDR3 nucleotides are TGTGCCAGCAGCTTAGGGGGCAGGGGTGGTGAAAAACTGTTTTTT. This sequence joins TRBV7-2 and TRBJ1-4, with D perhaps matching TRBD1 (6 bases). The CDR3 totals 15 residues. Germline CDR1 reads SGHTA; CDR2 reads FQGNSA. Trimming pared 1 base from V and 7 bases from J, leaving 13 bases between.

This chain uses TRBV9 with TRBJ2-1; 7 bases fit TRBD2. The germline CDR1 and CDR2 sequences are SGDLS and YYNGEE. This CDR3 has 14 residues. V was pared by 0 bases and J by 4 bases, with 1 base of the junction left unmatched. CDR3 region: CASSVGEGYNEQFF. CDR3 nucleotide sequence: TGTGCCAGCAGCGTAGGGGAGGGATACAATGAGCAGTTCTTC.

The rearrangement uses TRBV5-1 and TRBJ2-3; weak D call: TRBD1 (5 bases). The germline V and J ends were trimmed by 0 bases and 4 bases, with 9 bases remaining between them. Per the germline V gene, CDR1 is SGHRS and CDR2 is YFSETQ. This CDR3 contains 14 residues. The CDR3 protein is CASSLGPGSDTQYF. CDR3 in DNA: TGCGCCAGCAGCTTGGGCCCAGGGTCAGATACGCAGTATTTT.

The chain joins TRBV19 to TRBJ2-2, with D tentatively TRBD2 (7 bases). The CDR3 sequence is 15 residues long. Germline CDR1 reads LNHDA; CDR2 reads SQIVND (reference sequence). The V end lost 6 bases, the J end lost 5 bases, and 16 bases lay between the germline ends. The CDR3 sequence: CASSLRGARTGELFF. The DNA of the CDR3 is TGTGCCAGTAGCCTCCGGGGGGCGCGGACCGGGGAGCTGTTTTTT. Based on the CDR3 plus reference TRBV19 and TRBJ2-2, the full variable domain is DGGITQSPKYLFRKEGQNVTLSCEQNLNHDAMYWYRQDPGQGLRLIYYSQIVNDFQKGDIAEGYSVSREKKESFPLTVTSAQKNPTAFYLCASSLRGARTGELFFGEGSRLTVL.

The chain couples TRBV29-1 to TRBJ1-1, with D unresolved. The germline V gene has CDR1 SQVTM and CDR2 ANQGSEA. This CDR3 comprises 13 residues. V was trimmed by 1 base and J by 4 bases, leaving 10 bases between them. The CDR3 DNA reads as TGCAGCGTTGAAGCGGGTAGCGGCACTGAAGCTTTCTTT. It yields the protein CSVEAGSGTEAFF.

The chain couples TRBV15 to TRBJ1-1, with 9 bases aligning to TRBD1. The V segment lost 4 bases and the J segment 0 bases; nucleotides outside the gene matches: 6. The CDR3 loop spans 16 amino acids. Germline values: CDR1 LNHNV, CDR2 YYDKDF (reference sequence). The CDR3 nucleotides are TGTGCCACCAGCACGGGACAGGGAAGGGTGAACACTGAAGCTTTCTTT. This gives the protein CATSTGQGRVNTEAFF.

This clone has a single count. The V and J genes are TRBV5-4 and TRBJ1-1; TRBD1 is a possible D gene (5 bases). V lost 0 bases and J lost 5, with 11 bases in between. The CDR3 covers 14 residues. Germline assignment: CDR1 SGHNT and CDR2 YYREEE (reference sequence). CDR3: CASSLGQPRTEAFF. The CDR3 DNA is TGTGCCAGCAGCTTGGGACAGCCGCGGACTGAAGCTTTCTTT. Looking up the rest from reference TRBV5-4 and TRBJ1-1 gives the full variable domain: ETGVTQSPTHLIKTRGQQVTLRCSSQSGHNTVSWYQQALGQGPQFIFQYYREEENGRGNFPPRFSGLQFPNYSSELNVNALELDDSALYLCASSLGQPRTEAFFGQGTRLTVV.

The chain uses TRBV9 and TRBJ1-2; tentatively, D is TRBD1 (5 bases). Germline V gives CDR1 SGDLS, CDR2 YYNGEE. The CDR3 loop spans 15 amino acids. V was trimmed by 0 bases and J by 4 bases, leaving 13 bases between them. This CDR3 reads CASSVVGGDGYGYTF. The CDR3 coding sequence is TGTGCCAGCAGCGTAGTGGGGGGAGATGGCTATGGCTACACCTTC.

J is TRBJ1-1 and V is TRBV29-1; TRBD1 is a possible D gene (5 bases). The CDR3 runs 13 residues. The germline V gene has CDR1 SQVTM and CDR2 ANQGSEA. Trimming left V 3 bases short and J 8 bases short, with 16 bases between. CDR3 sequence reads: CSVEGQGLGEAFF. The DNA of the CDR3 is TGCAGCGTTGAGGGCCAGGGTTTGGGCGAAGCTTTCTTT. Using reference TRBV29-1 and TRBJ1-1 for the parts outside the CDR3, the full variable domain is SAVISQKPSRDICQRGTSLTIQCQVDSQVTMMFWYRQQPGQSLTLIATANQGSEATYESGFVIDKFPISRPNLTFSTLTVSNMSPEDSSIYLCSVEGQGLGEAFFGQGTRLTVV.

The J gene is TRBJ1-5, the V gene TRBV7-2; no definite D call. Germline lookup yields CDR1 SGHTA and CDR2 FQGNSA. CDR3 length: 19 residues. The V gene lost 1 base and the J gene lost 7 bases, with 26 bases spanning the gap. The CDR3 DNA sequence: TGTGCCAGCAGCTTAGAATACGTCTCGGGTAAGAGCGGAGAACAGCCCCAGCATTTT. Amino acid sequence: CASSLEYVSGKSGEQPQHF.

The J gene is TRBJ1-5, the V gene TRBV2; D is perhaps TRBD1 (5 bases). Germline assignment: CDR1 SNHLY and CDR2 FYNNEI. Trimming left V 9 bases short and J 3 bases short, with 15 bases between. CDR3 size: 14 residues. The CDR3 region has the DNA TGTGCCAGTGCATGGGGGGGACCCAATCAGCCCCAGCATTTT. Protein: CASAWGGPNQPQHF.